This T cell receptor beta chain was captured by sequencing in a study of beta chain features in type 1 diabetes. Sequencing targeted expressed TCRB transcripts, as all isolated RNA had been reverse transcribed. This table comes from immunoSEQ multiplex PCR, and its TCRdb copy is limited to in-frame clones, with some not included. The profile shows some 410,000 clones, approximately 13% of them singletons. Sorting produced populations that all topped 98% purity. CDR3 length: 14 amino acids. CDR1 and CDR2 (germline): SQVTM, ANQGSEA. Losses at the gene ends were 6 bases for V and 1 base for J; bases not matched to a gene: 3.

The sample was naive CD4+ T cells from blood. The chain has TRBV29-1 and TRBJ2-5, with 12 bases identical to TRBD2. This receptor was obtained from a man aged 25-40 years in good health. The CDR3 coding sequence is TGCAGCGTAGGACTAGCGGGAAGCCAAGAGACCCAGTACTTC. It yields the protein CSVGLAGSQETQYF.